Listed below are T cell receptor beta chains from one sample, sequenced in a study of CD8+CD57+ T cells in acquired aplastic anemia. MiXCR was run by TCRdb on the reads, yielding one entry per CDR3 protein. The sample includes more than 150,000 distinct CDR3 sequences, 48% of them seen just once. Material for sequencing was sorted CD4+, CD8+, or CD8+CD57+ T cells (not recorded which) from PBMCs. These receptors were collected from a human donor with aplastic anemia. CDR3s include the opening cysteine and the closing phenylalanine or tryptophan.

TRBJ2-2,TRBV9,CASSTRTNTGELFF
TRBJ1-6,TRBV19,CASSIYLGGTPLHF
TRBJ2-3,TRBV4-2,CASRAGASLIGDTQYF
TRBJ1-4,TRBV10-3,CAISEMPGNGKLFF
TRBJ1-6,TRBV3-1,CASSHAGAVGDSPLHF
TRBJ2-7,TRBV18,CASSPLPDPGGEQYF
TRBJ2-7,TRBV15,CATSRDLPPGLVGEQYF
TRBJ2-7,TRBV24-1,CASSTGLAGLYEQYF
TRBJ1-2,TRBV7-3,CASSLQHNYGYTF
TRBJ2-3,TRBV11-3,CASSSRLAGVPRSDTQYF
TRBJ2-7,TRBV10-3,CATLSLAGGQSGYEQYF
TRBJ2-5,TRBV19,CASSMRERETQYF
TRBJ2-2,TRBV19,CASSKGYRGSGELFF
TRBJ2-7,TRBV9,CASSPGPAGNYEQYF
TRBJ2-5,TRBV10-3,CAISATRRGQETQYF
TRBJ2-2,TRBV19,CASSLLLGELFF
TRBJ2-1,TRBV30,CARSAHPGNEQFF
TRBJ1-1,TRBV29-1,CSVGWEAFF
TRBJ2-1,TRBV4-3,CASSQASGKGHNEQFF
TRBJ1-1,TRBV7-9,CASNAGDTEAFF
TRBJ2-1,TRBV12-3/TRBV12-4,CASSFFSWTSGLWGNEQFF
TRBJ1-1,TRBV19,CASSVPDRVEAFF
TRBJ1-5,TRBV10-3,CAILLKRGAEDQPQHF
TRBJ2-1,TRBV9,CASSVPTRDNEQFF
TRBJ1-2,TRBV11-2,CASSLLSANYGYTF
TRBJ2-7,TRBV24-1,CATSDPGTGPHEQYF
TRBJ2-7,TRBV29-1,CSVEGTRAGGERCF
TRBJ2-7,TRBV29-1,CSVESTGSYEQYF
TRBJ1-2,TRBV19,CASSKRDRQFLFYTF